This TCR beta chain was recovered during a study of vaccination effects on CD4 cells after COVID-19. Study in general: Participants completed two doses of the BNT162b2 or mRNA-1273 vaccine. Findings and limits, study-wide: Within healthy vaccinees, only 1 of 255 vaccine-induced clones displayed cross-reactivity with common cold coronaviruses.

Regarding this clone: Its specificity is unknown.

Trimming shortened V by 2 bases and J by 4 bases, and 14 bases separated the two germline ends. The CDR3 consists of 15 residues. The germline CDR1 and CDR2 sequences are GTSNPN and SVGIG (reference sequence). CD4+ T cells specific for antigen were expanded with viral peptide pools by the ViraFEST assay before sequencing. It was after approximately 11 days of culture that CD4+ T cells were isolated. In the vaccine recipients, nucleocapsid antibodies were negative and there was no prior SARS-CoV-2 infection. Researchers reported culturing a few million PBMC in each well, adding around 10 IU/ml IL-2 and 10 ug/ml peptides. Days 3 and 7 were when half the medium was replaced with IL-2 medium. Here immunoSEQ multiplex PCR was the method, and the copy in TCRdb shows in-frame clones only, minus some. The sample shows 77,000 or so clones, about 79% of them seen only once.

Sequences were derived from CD4+ T cells from PBMCs cultured with SARS-CoV-2 spike peptides, sampled before COVID-19 vaccination. The V gene is TRBV30, the J gene TRBJ1-4, with a tentative D call TRBD1 (6 bases). The clonotype comes from a human donor who received a COVID-19 vaccine. The CDR3 sequence: CAWSPRTDLNEKLFF. The CDR3 nucleotides are TGTGCCTGGAGTCCACGGACAGACCTTAATGAAAAACTGTTTTTT.